This T cell receptor beta chain was retrieved from a study of shared clonotypes between healthy human individuals. General study points: Generation probabilities of non-shared clonotypes were lower (relative to those shared by all four donors).

Note on this clone: The antigen is not known.

Deletions cut 10 bases from V and 1 base from J, with 16 bases between. CDR1 WSHSY and CDR2 SAAADI come from the germline V gene. The CDR3 covers 15 residues. In the sorted-subset replicate PCRs, approximately 200 ng DNA, 29,000 or so T cell genomes, was used. The table came from immunoSEQ multiplex PCR; TCRdb's copy has only in-frame clones and leaves some out. The sample includes 850,000 to 1,200,000 clones, roughly 80% of them seen just once. The sample consisted of memory CD4+ T cells sorted from blood. Subset described: CD45RA-negative fraction. This TCR derives from a man aged 18 to 35 in good health. The V call is TRBV10-2, the J call TRBJ2-2; the D gene is possibly TRBD2 (7 bases). The CDR3 loop is CATRKGGKNTGELFF. The CDR3 DNA reads TGCGCCACCCGGAAGGGGGGGAAGAACACCGGGGAGCTGTTTTTT.